The subject of this entry is one T cell receptor (beta chain). These data are taken from a study of OX40 agonist ivuxolimab in advanced cancers. The protocol was immunoSEQ multiplex PCR, while the TCRdb copy is restricted to in-frame clones and leaves out a portion. The table includes about 90,000 clones, approximately 91% detected once. Per germline, CDR1 SGHKS and CDR2 YYEKEE (reference sequence). With 4 bases removed from V and 2 bases from J, the gap between germline ends came to 15 bases. CDR3 size: 15 residues. This chain connects TRBV5-5 to TRBJ1-1; D might be TRBD1 (6 bases). This specimen was CD4+ or CD8+ T cells sorted from blood, taken in a trial of the OX40 agonist ivuxolimab. The clonotype originates from an adult with an advanced solid tumor such as melanoma, head and neck, liver or kidney cancer. The DNA of the CDR3 is TGTGCCAGCAGCGTCCAAACAGGGAGTAACACTGAAGCTTTCTTT. It codes for CASSVQTGSNTEAFF.